Listed below are T cell receptor beta chains from one sample, sequenced in a study of blood T cell repertoires in COVID-19. TCRdb's copy holds only in-frame clones and misses some; the assay was immunoSEQ multiplex PCR. The profile shows approximately 200,000 clones, over 75% of them singletons. The specimen sequenced was peripheral blood. These receptors were taken from a human donor with active or convalescent COVID-19. The donor label of this sample is uncertain. The CDR3 runs from the conserved cysteine through the conserved F or W.

CDR3: CATRQVSTDTQYF
length: 13
V: TRBV11-2

CDR3: CASSLGLASSYNEQFF
length: 16
V: TRBV5-1

CDR3: CASSQGRRADTGELFF
length: 16
V: TRBV4-1

CDR3: CASGQGVNQPQHF
length: 13
V: TRBV19

CDR3: CASSLGGAAVQETQYF
length: 16
V: TRBV28

CDR3: CASSQRGGSSGGLQQFF
length: 17
V: TRBV3-1/TRBV3-2

CDR3: CASSRTSGGAGELFF
length: 15
V: TRBV9

CDR3: CASSQTGTGFTEAFF
length: 15
V: TRBV4-2

CDR3: CASSLARGPYEQYF
length: 14
V: TRBV19

CDR3: CASSLTGMTGNTIYF
length: 15
V: TRBV7-9

CDR3: CTSSLDRLENYGYTF
length: 15
V: TRBV1

CDR3: CSVSKDSWSDTQYF
length: 14
V: TRBV29-1

CDR3: CASSSRGLNTEAFF
length: 14
V: TRBV28

CDR3: CATPAGRAPEAFF
length: 13
V: TRBV14